This TCR beta chain was recovered during a study of blood T cells in healthy people across ages. Broader study findings: CMV infection status of these donors was not known. Strong correlation was found linking TCR beta diversity to naive T cell percentage.

A second PCR, run for about 7 to 11 cycles, used a sample-barcoded 5' primer plus a J-beta primer mix. Each cDNA molecule carried a tag from a template-switch adaptor that contained 12 random nucleotides. TCRdb recomputed calls from the 5' RACE reads with MiXCR, one row per CDR3 protein. The sample contains some 760,000 distinct CDR3 sequences, 20% to 25% of which appear only once. To note about this clonotype: The antigen is unknown. A read error may account for a junction end that differs from germline.

The CDR3 spans 14 residues. CDR1 and CDR2 (germline): SGHRS, YFSETQ. The data were also submitted as part of a second study, on T cells of mothers and their children. In that study: No clones detected were persistent microchimeric T cell clones.

Sequencing was carried out using blood. This sequence joins TRBV5-1 and TRBJ1-4, with D maybe TRBD1 (5 bases). The TCR originated in a boy aged 5-17 years in good health. The CDR3 loop reads CASSAGTTNEKLFF. The CDR3 DNA sequence: TGCGCTAGCAGCGCAGGGACAACTAATGAAAAACTGTTTTTT.